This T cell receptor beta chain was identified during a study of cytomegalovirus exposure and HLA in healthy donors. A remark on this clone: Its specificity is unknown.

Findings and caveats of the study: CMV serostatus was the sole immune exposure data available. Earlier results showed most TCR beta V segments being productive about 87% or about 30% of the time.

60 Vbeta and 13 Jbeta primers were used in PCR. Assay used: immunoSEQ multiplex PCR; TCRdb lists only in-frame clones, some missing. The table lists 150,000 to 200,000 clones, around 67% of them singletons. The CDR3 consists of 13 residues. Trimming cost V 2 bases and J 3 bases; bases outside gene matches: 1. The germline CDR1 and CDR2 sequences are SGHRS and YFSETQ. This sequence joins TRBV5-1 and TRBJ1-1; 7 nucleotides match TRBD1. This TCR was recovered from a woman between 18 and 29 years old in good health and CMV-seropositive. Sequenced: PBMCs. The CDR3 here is CASSLQGYTEAFF. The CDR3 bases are TGCGCCAGCAGCTTACAGGGGTACACTGAAGCTTTCTTT.